The TCR beta chain described here comes from a study of T cells after yellow fever vaccination. Trimming took 0 bases from V and 2 from J; bases not matched to a gene: 4. The CDR3 covers 16 residues. Germline CDR1 and CDR2: SGHRS and YFSETQ. The study made its TCR cDNA through 5'RACE template switching. That step introduced a universal primer site along with UMIs. TCRdb ran MiXCR on the 5' RACE reads and lists one entry per CDR3 protein. The table has 250,000 or so distinct CDR3 sequences, about 7% seen once. The TCR sequence derives from a man younger than 45 who received the YFV17D yellow fever vaccine. The input for sequencing was CD4+ T cells sorted from PBMCs, taken on the day of the yellow fever booster vaccination. The rearrangement links TRBV5-1 to TRBJ2-2, with 7 bases identical to TRBD2. CDR3 in DNA: TGCGCCAGCAGCTTGGTCGTAGCGGGTAACACCGGGGAGCTGTTTTTT. It codes for CASSLVVAGNTGELFF.